Listed below are T cell receptor beta chains from one sample, sequenced in a study of early T cells in non-severe SARS-CoV-2 infection. TCRdb re-derived calls from the 5' RACE reads in MiXCR, one entry per CDR3 protein. Of around 80,000 distinct CDR3 sequences in the sample, roughly an eighth are singletons; the top ten hold approximately 1.3%. Sequenced: whole blood. Every receptor here comes from an adult who was a healthcare worker with PCR-confirmed SARS-CoV-2 infection or an uninfected control (not recorded which). The CDR3 runs from the conserved cysteine through the conserved F or W. Each record gives: J gene, clone size, D gene, V gene, CDR3 protein, CDR3 DNA. The D gene is left open where the match is weak. Part of the rows lack a size; the others show once, few, many or a class for expanded clones.

>TRBJ2-1|many|TRBD1|TRBV4-1
CASSQGTGYEQFF
TGCGCCAGCAGCCAAGGGACAGGCTATGAGCAGTTCTTC
>TRBJ1-1|once|-|TRBV10-3
CATSGLAGTEAFF
TGTGCCACCTCTGGCCTTGCGGGCACTGAAGCTTTCTTT
>TRBJ1-1|-|-|TRBV4-3
CASSQEPVRYTEAFF
TGCGCCAGCAGCCAAGAACCCGTGAGGTACACTGAAGCTTTCTTT
>TRBJ1-4|-|-|TRBV14
CASSPTAWDEKLFF
TGTGCCAGCAGCCCCACCGCCTGGGATGAAAAACTGTTTTTT
>TRBJ1-5|few|-|TRBV12-3/TRBV12-4
CASSFEGSNQPQHF
TGTGCCAGCAGTTTCGAAGGGTCCAATCAGCCCCAGCATTTT
>TRBJ2-2|few|-|TRBV6-2/TRBV6-3
CASSYSLGGELFF
TGTGCCAGCAGTTACTCGTTAGGCGGGGAGCTGTTTTTT
>TRBJ1-3|few|-|TRBV25-1
CASSAGSSGNTIYF
TGTGCCAGCAGTGCCGGGTCTTCTGGAAACACCATATATTTT
>TRBJ2-3|-|-|TRBV7-2
CASSFLECADTQYF
TGTGCCAGCAGCTTTCTTGAGTGCGCAGATACGCAGTATTTT
>TRBJ1-1|-|-|TRBV7-8
CASSMPTDTLRTEAFF
TGTGCCAGCAGCATGCCGACGGACACTCTTAGGACTGAAGCTTTCTTT
>TRBJ2-3|-|TRBD2|TRBV10-3
CAIRLSLDGGGADTQYF
TGTGCCATCAGACTCTCATTGGACGGCGGGGGGGCAGATACGCAGTATTTT
>TRBJ1-5|many|-|TRBV12-3/TRBV12-4
CASSGAHQPQHF
TGTGCCAGCAGTGGGGCCCATCAGCCCCAGCATTTT
>TRBJ1-2|-|TRBD1|TRBV7-9
CASSRGQGDGYTF
TGTGCCAGCAGCCGGGGACAGGGGGACGGCTACACCTTC
>TRBJ2-2|once|-|TRBV5-6
CASSLFALSGTGELFF
TGTGCCAGCAGCTTGTTTGCCCTTAGTGGCACCGGGGAGCTGTTTTTT
>TRBJ1-1|few|-|TRBV3-1
CASSQEGGRGAFF
TGTGCCAGCAGCCAAGAAGGAGGAAGGGGAGCTTTCTTT
>TRBJ1-4|-|TRBD1|TRBV12-3/TRBV12-4
CASSNSDRGKLFF
TGTGCCAGCAGTAACTCCGACAGGGGAAAACTGTTTTTT
>TRBJ2-7|few|-|TRBV6-1
CASSESRVEQYF
TGTGCCAGCAGTGAGAGCAGGGTCGAGCAGTACTTC
>TRBJ2-2|many|-|TRBV5-6
CASSSRYRGAGELFF
TGTGCCAGCAGCTCCCGTTATAGGGGTGCCGGGGAGCTGTTTTTT
>TRBJ1-1|many|-|TRBV30
CAWSVGPNTEAFF
TGTGCCTGGAGCGTGGGCCCGAACACTGAAGCTTTCTTT
>TRBJ2-5|-|-|TRBV5-4
CASSLEGLVQETQYF
TGTGCCAGCAGCTTGGAGGGACTGGTACAAGAGACCCAGTACTTC
>TRBJ1-1|many|TRBD1|TRBV6-2/TRBV6-3
CASSYPMDRGGMNTEAFF
TGTGCCAGCAGTTACCCCATGGACAGGGGCGGTATGAACACTGAAGCTTTCTTT
>TRBJ1-5|many|-|TRBV20-1
CSASLGTDLEQPQHF
TGCAGTGCTAGTTTGGGGACCGACCTCGAACAGCCCCAGCATTTT
>TRBJ2-1|-|TRBD2|TRBV5-1
CASNLRLAGDNEQFF
TGCGCCAGCAACTTGAGACTAGCGGGGGACAATGAGCAGTTCTTC
>TRBJ1-1|-|-|TRBV7-2
CASSLDISGMAFF
TGTGCCAGCAGCTTAGATATCTCAGGGATGGCTTTCTTT
>TRBJ2-5|-|-|TRBV7-9
CASRLQETQYF
TGTGCCAGCCGCCTACAAGAGACCCAGTACTTC
>TRBJ1-1|-|-|TRBV3-1
CASSPARGNTEAFF
TGTGCCAGCAGCCCCGCAAGAGGGAACACTGAAGCTTTCTTT
>TRBJ2-5|few|-|TRBV4-2
CASSQVKNAAQETQYF
TGTGCCAGCAGCCAAGTTAAGAATGCGGCCCAAGAGACCCAGTACTTC
>TRBJ1-1|many|-|TRBV7-2
CASSPSGRGNRAFF
TGTGCCAGCAGTCCCTCGGGTCGGGGAAATAGAGCTTTCTTT
>TRBJ1-2|many|-|TRBV20-1
CSAIEGLLYGYTF
TGCAGTGCTATTGAAGGGCTACTCTATGGCTACACCTTC
>TRBJ1-2|many|TRBD1|TRBV11-2
CASSLGTGSGYTF
TGTGCCAGCAGCTTAGGGACAGGGAGCGGCTACACCTTC
>TRBJ2-6|many|TRBD1|TRBV29-1
CSARDRGSSGANVLTF
TGCAGCGCCCGGGACAGGGGCTCCTCTGGGGCCAACGTCCTGACTTTC
>TRBJ1-1|many|-|TRBV11-2
CASSALSEAFF
TGTGCCAGCAGCGCTCTTTCTGAAGCTTTCTTT
>TRBJ2-5|-|TRBD2|TRBV3-1
CASSHLAGGPETQYF
TGTGCCAGCAGCCACTTAGCGGGGGGGCCGGAGACCCAGTACTTC
>TRBJ1-5|few|-|TRBV4-2
CASSQESAEGPQHF
TGTGCCAGCAGCCAAGAGTCGGCCGAAGGGCCCCAGCATTTT
>TRBJ2-7|few|TRBD2|TRBV7-9
CASSLPRSGGAGLEQYF
TGTGCCAGCAGCTTACCGCGTAGCGGGGGGGCCGGCCTCGAGCAGTACTTC
>TRBJ2-5|few|-|TRBV29-1
CSADVGETQYF
TGCAGCGCCGATGTTGGGGAGACCCAGTACTTC
>TRBJ2-3|many|TRBD2|TRBV5-1
CASSLGTSGETDTQYF
TGCGCCAGCAGCTTGGGGACTAGCGGGGAGACAGATACGCAGTATTTT
>TRBJ1-1|-|-|TRBV12-3/TRBV12-4
CASSLGSSTEAFF
TGTGCCAGCAGCCTCGGGTCGAGCACTGAAGCTTTCTTT
>TRBJ2-5|few|TRBD2|TRBV2
CASSEVSRGGLETQYF
TGTGCCAGCAGTGAAGTCTCGCGGGGGGGCCTGGAGACCCAGTACTTC
>TRBJ2-5|many|-|TRBV7-6
CASSLVFGVETQYF
TGTGCCAGCAGCTTAGTTTTTGGGGTGGAGACCCAGTACTTC
>TRBJ1-3|-|-|TRBV30
CAYRRQHLTTSGNTIYF
TGTGCCTATCGACGACAGCATCTAACCACCTCTGGAAACACCATATATTTT
>TRBJ2-1|few|TRBD1|TRBV6-5
CASSSGTGAYNEQFF
TGTGCCAGCAGCTCCGGGACAGGCGCTTACAATGAGCAGTTCTTC
>TRBJ2-3|few|-|TRBV5-1
CASSLNDPSTDTQYF
TGCGCCAGCAGCTTGAACGACCCCTCCACAGATACGCAGTATTTT
>TRBJ2-4|few|-|TRBV6-5
CASSYRAKTGGQNIQYF
TGTGCCAGCAGTTACAGGGCGAAAACTGGGGGCCAAAACATTCAGTACTTC
>TRBJ1-5|many|-|TRBV5-1
CASSRGSNQPQHF
TGCGCCAGCTCTCGGGGATCTAATCAGCCCCAGCATTTT
>TRBJ1-1|many|-|TRBV3-1
CASSARSRDTEAFF
TGTGCCAGCAGCGCCCGTTCGAGGGACACTGAAGCTTTCTTT
>TRBJ2-7|-|TRBD2|TRBV27
CASSLEAGAYEQYF
TGTGCCAGCAGTTTAGAAGCGGGGGCCTACGAGCAGTACTTC
>TRBJ1-1|many|TRBD1|TRBV2
CASSGTGGANTEAFF
TGTGCCAGCAGTGGGACAGGGGGCGCGAACACTGAAGCTTTCTTT
>TRBJ1-5|many|-|TRBV12-3/TRBV12-4
CASSLEGIGYQPQHF
TGTGCCAGCAGTTTGGAGGGGATTGGTTATCAGCCCCAGCATTTT
>TRBJ1-1|few|-|TRBV7-2
CASSLTPVTEAFF
TGTGCCAGCAGCCTAACCCCAGTAACTGAAGCTTTCTTT
>TRBJ1-1|-|TRBD1|TRBV7-9
CASSLEGQGNTEAFF
TGTGCCAGCAGCTTAGAGGGACAGGGGAACACTGAAGCTTTCTTT
>TRBJ2-1|few|TRBD1|TRBV29-1
CSVDVGTGGVQFF
TGCAGCGTTGACGTAGGGACAGGGGGTGTGCAGTTCTTC
>TRBJ1-2|many|-|TRBV19
CAVATGQRGTYGYTF
TGTGCCGTCGCGACCGGGCAAAGGGGGACCTATGGCTACACCTTC
>TRBJ2-3|few|-|TRBV2
CASSEALRLLTDTQYF
TGTGCCAGCAGTGAAGCGCTTCGGCTTCTCACAGATACGCAGTATTTT